Each of the 10 T cell receptor beta chains below was sequenced from the same sample in a study of cytomegalovirus exposure and HLA in healthy donors. Primers for the PCR totalled 60 Vbeta and 13 Jbeta. The method was immunoSEQ multiplex PCR; TCRdb's version includes in-frame clones alone and lacks a portion of them. The sample carries about 150,000 clones, 60% to 75% recorded once. Material for sequencing was PBMCs. These receptors were taken from a human donor in good health.

The gene calls are TRBV9 and TRBJ2-7; 8 bases match TRBD1. V gave up 4 bases and J gave up 6 bases; unmatched junction bases: 9. Per germline, CDR1 SGDLS and CDR2 YYNGEE. The CDR3 runs to 14 residues. In DNA, the CDR3 is TGTGCCAGCAGCCCCCGGACAGGGCAGTCCGAGCAGTACTTC. Its translation: CASSPRTGQSEQYF. The whole variable domain, filled in from reference TRBV9 and TRBJ2-7, reads DSGVTQTPKHLITATGQRVTLRCSPRSGDLSVYWYQQSLDQGLQFLIQYYNGEERAKGNILERFSAQQFPDLHSELNLSSLELGDSALYFCASSPRTGQSEQYFGPGTRLTVT.

The rearrangement uses TRBV11-2 and TRBJ1-1, with 9 bases identical to TRBD1. This CDR3 has 15 residues. The germline CDR1 and CDR2 sequences are SGHAT and FQNNGV. The junction had 10 bases not matched to a gene; V was cut back by 5 bases and J by 6 bases. The CDR3 protein is CASSQGQGAWAEAFF. CDR3 sequence (DNA): TGTGCCAGCAGCCAGGGACAGGGAGCTTGGGCTGAAGCTTTCTTT.

J is TRBJ1-5 and V is TRBV29-1; 7 bases align to TRBD1. This CDR3 region has 17 residues. After removal of 5 bases from V and 2 bases from J, the junction contained 15 bases not matched to a gene. Germline V lookup: CDR1 SQVTM, CDR2 ANQGSEA. As DNA, the CDR3 is TGCAGCGTTCTTAGGACAGGTCCTCGGCGTCGCAATCAGCCCCAGCATTTT. Its translation is CSVLRTGPRRRNQPQHF.

The chain combines TRBV4-3 with TRBJ2-6; D uncertain. The V gene lost 0 bases and the J gene lost 2 bases, with 8 bases spanning the gap. The germline gives CDR1 LGHNA, CDR2 YSLEER. The CDR3 totals 16 residues. CDR3 bases: TGCGCCAGCAGCCAAGATTCTCCCCCTGGGGCCAACGTCCTGACTTTC. Its protein is CASSQDSPPGANVLTF.

This sequence joins TRBV14 and TRBJ2-7; 8 bases line up with TRBD1. This CDR3 has 14 residues. Trimming took 4 bases from V and 1 from J; bases not matched to a gene: 3. Germline V gene sequence: CDR1 SGHDN, CDR2 FVKESK. As DNA, the CDR3 is TGTGCCAGCAGCCGTTGGACAGGGTCCTACGAGCAGTACTTC. Residues: CASSRWTGSYEQYF.

J is TRBJ1-5 and V is TRBV2; D possibly corresponds to TRBD1 (5 bases). V lost 6 bases and J 6 bases, leaving 12 bases between the germline ends. Germline V lookup: CDR1 SNHLY, CDR2 FYNNEI. This CDR3 region has 13 residues. CDR3 in DNA: TGTGCCAGCAGACGGGACTCTTCTCAGCCCCAGCATTTT. Its protein product is CASRRDSSQPQHF.

The rearrangement uses TRBV5-4 and TRBJ1-5; perhaps TRBD1 as D (6 bases). Germline V lookup: CDR1 SGHNT, CDR2 YYREEE (reference sequence). V lost 0 bases, J lost 6 bases, and 7 bases lay in between. The CDR3 is 13 residues long. This CDR3 reads CASSLGGGQPQHF. In nucleotides, the CDR3 is TGTGCCAGCAGCTTGGGAGGGGGTCAGCCCCAGCATTTT.

Here the CDR3 DNA reads TGTGCCAGCACCACAGCCGGGGGGAGTACTGAAGCTTTCTTT. This encodes CASTTAGGSTEAFF. This chain connects TRBV7-9 to TRBJ1-1; a weak D match, TRBD1 (5 bases). The CDR3 is 14 amino acids. Per germline, CDR1 SEHNR and CDR2 FQNEAQ (reference sequence). V was shortened by 7 bases and J by 5 bases, with 17 bases between the two germline ends.

This chain connects TRBV7-2 to TRBJ2-7; D is undetermined. The germline gives CDR1 SGHTA, CDR2 FQGNSA. Deletions cut 5 bases from V and 0 bases from J, with 14 bases between. This CDR3 region has 15 residues. As DNA, the CDR3 is TGTGCCAGCAGCCCTGCGGCCGTTATCTCCTACGAGCAGTACTTC. Its translation: CASSPAAVISYEQYF.

There are a few counts of this clone. The chain couples TRBV7-2 to TRBJ2-1; 7 bases fit TRBD2. The CDR3 loop spans 13 amino acids. The V gene end was trimmed by 3 bases and the J gene end by 8 bases; junction bases not matched to a gene: 4. CDR1 SGHTA and CDR2 FQGNSA come from the germline V gene. This CDR3 reads CASSFAGVDEQFF. The CDR3 nucleotides are TGTGCCAGCAGCTTCGCGGGAGTAGATGAGCAGTTCTTC.